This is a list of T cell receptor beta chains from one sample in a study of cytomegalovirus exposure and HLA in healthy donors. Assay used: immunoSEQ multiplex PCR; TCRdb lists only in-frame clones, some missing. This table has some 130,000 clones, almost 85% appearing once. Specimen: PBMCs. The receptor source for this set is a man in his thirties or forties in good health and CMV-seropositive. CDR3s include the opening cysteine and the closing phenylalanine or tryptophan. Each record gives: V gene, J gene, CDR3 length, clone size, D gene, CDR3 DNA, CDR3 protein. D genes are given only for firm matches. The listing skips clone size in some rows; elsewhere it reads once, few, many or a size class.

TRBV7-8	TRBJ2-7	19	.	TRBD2	TGTGCCAGCAGGGGGAGGGGACAGATAAGCGGGAGGCTTGCCTACGAGCAGTACTTC	CASRGRGQISGRLAYEQYF
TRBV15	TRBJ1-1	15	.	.	TGTGCCACCAGCAGGGCGGGCAGCATGAACACTGAAGCTTTCTTT	CATSRAGSMNTEAFF
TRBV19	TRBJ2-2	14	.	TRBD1	TGTGCCAGTAGACAGGGGGCAAACACCGGGGAGCTGTTTTTT	CASRQGANTGELFF
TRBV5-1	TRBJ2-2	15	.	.	TGCGCCAGCAGCTTTAGAGGGGGGGACACCGGGGAGCTGTTTTTT	CASSFRGGDTGELFF
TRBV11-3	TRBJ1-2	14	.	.	TGTGCCAGCAGCGCGGTCACAGGGAATTATGGCTACACCTTC	CASSAVTGNYGYTF
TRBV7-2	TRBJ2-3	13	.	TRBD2	TGTGCTTCGCGGGGGTCGGGCACAGATACGCAGTATTTT	CASRGSGTDTQYF
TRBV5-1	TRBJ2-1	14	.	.	TGCGCCAGCAGCTTTATAGCGGCCTACAATGAGCAGTTCTTC	CASSFIAAYNEQFF
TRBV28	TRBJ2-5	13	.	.	TGTGCCAGCGGCCCCGGGTCGAAAGAGACCCAGTACTTC	CASGPGSKETQYF
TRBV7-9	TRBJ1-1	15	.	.	TGTGCCAGCAGCCCCTCTTCCGGGGGGGTCCCTGAAGCTTTCTTT	CASSPSSGGVPEAFF
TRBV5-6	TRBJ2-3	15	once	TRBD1	TGTGCCAGCAGCTTGAAAGGGGGCCACACAGATACGCAGTATTTT	CASSLKGGHTDTQYF
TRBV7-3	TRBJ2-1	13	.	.	TGTGCCAGCAGCGCCGCGCCCTACAATGAGCAGTTCTTC	CASSAAPYNEQFF
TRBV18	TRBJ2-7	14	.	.	TGTGCCAGCTCACCACCGGGGCAACCCTACGAGCAGTACTTC	CASSPPGQPYEQYF
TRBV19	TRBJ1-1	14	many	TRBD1	TGTGCCAGTAGGGGGACAGCCATGAACACTGAAGCTTTCTTT	CASRGTAMNTEAFF
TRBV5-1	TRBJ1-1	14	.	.	TGCGCCAGCAGCTTAGGACACACGAACACTGAAGCTTTCTTT	CASSLGHTNTEAFF
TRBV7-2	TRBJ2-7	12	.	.	TGTGCCAGCAGCTTCAGCTCCTACGAGCAGTACTTC	CASSFSSYEQYF
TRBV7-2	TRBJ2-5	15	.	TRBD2	TGTGCCAGCAGCTTCCAAGCGGGGTACCAAGAGACCCAGTACTTC	CASSFQAGYQETQYF
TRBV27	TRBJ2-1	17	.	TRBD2	TGTGCCAGCAGTTTAAGGCCCCCCGGGACTAGCGGGACATATCAGTTCTTC	CASSLRPPGTSGTYQFF
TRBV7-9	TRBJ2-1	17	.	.	TGTGCCAGCAGCTCGGGACAACCCAGAAGCTCCTACAATGAGCAGTTCTTC	CASSSGQPRSSYNEQFF
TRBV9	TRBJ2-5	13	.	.	TGTGCCAGCAGCGTAGGCAGGCAAGAGACCCAGTACTTC	CASSVGRQETQYF
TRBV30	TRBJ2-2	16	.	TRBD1	TGTGCCTGGAGTGTTCCCGGGACAGGGCTCACCGGGGAGCTGTTTTTT	CAWSVPGTGLTGELFF
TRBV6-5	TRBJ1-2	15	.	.	TGTGCCAGCAGTTACCGGCAGGACAGAAACTATGGCTACACCTTC	CASSYRQDRNYGYTF
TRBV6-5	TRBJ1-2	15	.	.	TGTGCCAGCAGCCCCGGGGAAGGGGGACGAGGGGGCTACACCTTC	CASSPGEGGRGGYTF
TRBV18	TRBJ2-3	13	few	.	TGTGCCAGCTCACCAGGTGCGGCAGATACGCAGTATTTT	CASSPGAADTQYF
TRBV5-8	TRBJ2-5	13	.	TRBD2	TGTGCCAGCAGCCTCTTGGGGGGGGAGACCCAGTACTTC	CASSLLGGETQYF
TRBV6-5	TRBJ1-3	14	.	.	TGTGCCAGCAGTTCCGGGGGTGCGGGAAACACCATATATTTT	CASSSGGAGNTIYF
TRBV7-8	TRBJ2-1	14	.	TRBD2	TGTGCCAGCAGGAATCTAGCGGGGGAGGGAGAGCAGTTCTTC	CASRNLAGEGEQFF
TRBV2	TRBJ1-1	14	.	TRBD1	TGTGCCAGCAGTGGAACCGACAGGGGTGGGAGAGCTTTCTTT	CASSGTDRGGRAFF
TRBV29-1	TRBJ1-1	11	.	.	TGCAGCGTTGAAGGGGACATCCAAGCTTTCTTT	CSVEGDIQAFF
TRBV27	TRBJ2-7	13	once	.	TGTGCCAGCAGTAGCAGGGTTTCCTACGAGCAGTACTTC	CASSSRVSYEQYF
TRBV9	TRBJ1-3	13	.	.	TGTGCCAGCAGCCCGGCGGGGGGGAACACCATATATTTT	CASSPAGGNTIYF
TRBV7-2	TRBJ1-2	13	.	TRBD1	TGTGCCAGCAGCTTGGGGACAGGTGGAGGCTACACCTTC	CASSLGTGGGYTF
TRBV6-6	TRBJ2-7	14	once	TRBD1	TGTGCCAGCAGTTACAAGGGGGCCGCCTACGAGCAGTACTTC	CASSYKGAAYEQYF
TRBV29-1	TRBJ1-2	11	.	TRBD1	TGCAGCGTACAGGGGACGGATGGCTACACCTTC	CSVQGTDGYTF
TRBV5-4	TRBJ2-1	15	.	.	TGTGCCAGCAGCCACAGAATTAGCTCCTACAATGAGCAGTTCTTC	CASSHRISSYNEQFF
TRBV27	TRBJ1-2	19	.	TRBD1	TGTGCCAGCAGTTCCGGCTTCTTCCCGGGACAGGGAGATAACTATGGCTACACCTTC	CASSSGFFPGQGDNYGYTF
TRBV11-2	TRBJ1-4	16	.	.	TGTGCCAGCAGCTTAGATTCTCGGCAGGGTAATGAAAAACTGTTTTTT	CASSLDSRQGNEKLFF
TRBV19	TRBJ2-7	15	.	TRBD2	TGTGCCAGTAGAATGACGACTAGCGATTACTACGAGCAGTACTTC	CASRMTTSDYYEQYF
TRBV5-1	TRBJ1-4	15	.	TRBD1	TGCGCCAGCAGCACCGGACAGGGAAATAAGGAAAAACTGTTTTTT	CASSTGQGNKEKLFF
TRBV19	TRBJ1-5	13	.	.	TGTGCCAGTAATGAGGATAGCAATCAGCCCCAGCATTTT	CASNEDSNQPQHF
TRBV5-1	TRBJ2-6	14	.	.	TGCGCCAGCAGATCCGAGGTGGGGGCCAACGTCCTGACTTTC	CASRSEVGANVLTF
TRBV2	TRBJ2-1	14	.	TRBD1	TGTGCCAGCAGTGGGGGGACAGCAAACAATGAGCAGTTCTTC	CASSGGTANNEQFF
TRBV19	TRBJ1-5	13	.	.	TGTGCCAGTAGTATCAGGGATTCACAGCCCCAGCATTTT	CASSIRDSQPQHF
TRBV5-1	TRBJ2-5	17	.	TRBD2	TGCGCCAGCAGCTTGGTTACTAGCGGGGGATTTCAAGAGACCCAGTACTTC	CASSLVTSGGFQETQYF
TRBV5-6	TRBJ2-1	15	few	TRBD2	TGTGCCAGCTCGGGCTCGCGGGGGGAAGGTTTAGAGCAGTTCTTC	CASSGSRGEGLEQFF
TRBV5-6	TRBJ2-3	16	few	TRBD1	TGTGCCAGCAGCTTACGCGGGACAGGGAAAACAGATACGCAGTATTTT	CASSLRGTGKTDTQYF
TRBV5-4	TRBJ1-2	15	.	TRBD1	TGTGCCAGCAGCTTCTTACAGGGGAAAGGGTATGGCTACACCTTC	CASSFLQGKGYGYTF
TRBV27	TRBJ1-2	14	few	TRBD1	TGTGCCAGCAGTGGGACAGGGGGCAACTATGGCTACACCTTC	CASSGTGGNYGYTF
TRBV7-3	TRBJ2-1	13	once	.	TGTGCCAGCGCGTTTCCCCCTCTCAATGAGCAGTTCTTC	CASAFPPLNEQFF
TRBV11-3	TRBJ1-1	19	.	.	TGTGCCAGCAGCTTTTACAAACCCAATAAACTCCTTCGGGGGGCTGAAGCTTTCTTT	CASSFYKPNKLLRGAEAFF